The 24 T cell receptor beta chains presented below share a single source sample, sequenced in a study of technical replicates of blood from a few donors. The method was immunoSEQ multiplex PCR; TCRdb's version includes in-frame clones alone and lacks a portion of them. The table shows approximately 52,000 clones, with around 84% occurring only once. The source material was PBMCs. These receptors were obtained from a human donor in good health. Some clones in this sample may be carry-over from other donors' samples.

This clone was picked up a small number of times. The V gene is TRBV9, the J gene TRBJ2-1; tentative D call: TRBD1 (5 bases). This CDR3 spans 14 amino acids. V lost 4 bases and J 8 bases, leaving 16 bases between the germline ends. Looked up from germline, CDR1 is SGDLS and CDR2 is YYNGEE. The CDR3 region is CASSRGGSNDEQFF. The DNA for the CDR3 is TGTGCCAGCAGCAGGGGTGGATCTAACGATGAGCAGTTCTTC.

The chain has TRBV7-2 and TRBJ1-2; no definite D call. CDR1 is SGHTA, CDR2 FQGNSA, per germline. V lost 1 base and J lost 2, with 14 bases in between. The CDR3 is made up of 16 amino acids. In nucleotides, the CDR3 is TGTGCCAGCAGCTTAGGACCCCCGGAGGCCAACTATGGCTACACCTTC. Its protein product is CASSLGPPEANYGYTF.

V and J are TRBV10-1 and TRBJ1-2; 8 nucleotides match TRBD1. Germline CDR1 WNHNN, CDR2 SYGVQD (reference sequence). The junction had 7 bases not matched to a gene; V was cut back by 0 bases and J by 7 bases. The CDR3 is 15 amino acids. The CDR3 sequence is CASSESSRGLSGYTF. CDR3 coding DNA: TGCGCCAGCAGTGAGTCGTCCAGGGGGCTTAGTGGCTACACCTTC.

The chain couples TRBV5-4 to TRBJ1-2; a weak D match, TRBD1 (5 bases). The CDR3 consists of 14 residues. Germline lookup yields CDR1 SGHNT and CDR2 YYREEE (reference sequence). Between the trimmed V and J ends, which lost 3 bases and 0 bases, there was a span of 9 bases. The CDR3 reads CASSSGWANYGYTF. CDR3 bases: TGTGCCAGCAGCTCAGGGTGGGCTAACTATGGCTACACCTTC.

This sequence joins TRBV7-9 and TRBJ2-2; 9 bases are a match to TRBD1. The CDR3 consists of 17 residues. Unmatched junction bases numbered 8, after V lost 0 bases and J lost 6 bases. Germline values: CDR1 SEHNR, CDR2 FQNEAQ (reference sequence). The CDR3 DNA reads as TGTGCCAGCAGCTTAGCGTCGGGGACAGGGTTTTCCGGGGAGCTGTTTTTT. Protein: CASSLASGTGFSGELFF.

This chain links TRBV4-3 with TRBJ2-6; D may be TRBD2 (5 bases). Germline V gene data show CDR1 as LGHNA and CDR2 as YSLEER. The CDR3 runs 15 residues. V lost 3 bases to trimming and J lost 0 bases, with 6 bases between them. CDR3 sequence (DNA): TGCGCCAGCAGCCACGGGGACTCTGGGGCCAACGTCCTGACTTTC. Encoded protein: CASSHGDSGANVLTF.

This chain joins TRBV5-1 and TRBJ2-4; no clear D. This CDR3 contains 15 residues. Between the trimmed V and J ends, which lost 0 bases and 6 bases, there was a span of 13 bases. In germline, CDR1 is SGHRS, CDR2 YFSETQ. CDR3 sequence: CASSLAESAINIQYF. The CDR3 DNA follows: TGCGCCAGCAGCTTGGCCGAGAGCGCGATAAACATTCAGTACTTC.

V is TRBV19 and J is TRBJ2-7, with D possibly matching TRBD2 (5 bases). Trimming stripped 3 bases from V and 1 base from J, with 10 bases between. There are 14 residues in the CDR3. Germline V gene sequence: CDR1 LNHDA, CDR2 SQIVND (reference sequence). The CDR3 sequence is CASSIGLASYEQYF. CDR3 bases: TGTGCCAGTAGTATTGGTTTAGCGTCCTACGAGCAGTACTTC.

This clone was detected a few times. The chain joins TRBV9 to TRBJ1-2; 10 positions agree with TRBD1. Trimming at V came to 4 bases and at J to 8 bases, leaving 11 bases not matched to a gene. CDR1 and CDR2 (germline): SGDLS, YYNGEE. The CDR3 extends over 15 amino acids. This CDR3 is CASSIPGQGREGYTF. CDR3 DNA sequence: TGTGCCAGCAGCATTCCGGGACAGGGGCGGGAAGGCTACACCTTC.

The table lists this clone with a few counts. The genes are TRBV12-5 and TRBJ2-5, with D hard to call. The CDR3 runs 12 residues. Germline CDR1 reads LGHNT; CDR2 reads FRNRAP. The V end was cut by 7 bases, the J end by 5 bases, with 11 bases between. Here the CDR3 DNA reads TGTGCTAGTGCCCCTCCTCGGGAGACCCAGTACTTC. It is translated as CASAPPRETQYF.

There are a few counts of this clone. The chain links TRBV5-1 to TRBJ1-6, with 9 nucleotides matching TRBD1. The V segment lost 3 bases and the J segment 6 bases; nucleotides outside the gene matches: 4. The germline V gene has CDR1 SGHRS and CDR2 YFSETQ. The CDR3 runs 15 residues. CDR3 DNA: TGCGCCAGCAGCTCGGCGACAGGGGGTAATTCACCCCTCCACTTT. As protein: CASSSATGGNSPLHF.

The CDR3 bases are TGCGCCAGCAGCCAAGCAGGAAGTGGAAACACCATATATTTT. This sequence encodes CASSQAGSGNTIYF. J is TRBJ1-3 and V is TRBV4-3, with D unresolved. The CDR3 contains 14 residues. Trimming removed 1 base at V and 3 bases at J, with 7 bases between. Germline lookup yields CDR1 LGHNA and CDR2 YSLEER.

This clone was seen a single time. The V and J genes are TRBV25-1 and TRBJ2-2; the match to TRBD2 covers 7 bases. V was clipped by 2 bases and J by 1 base; unmatched bases: 10. Germline CDR1 MGHDK, CDR2 SYGVNS. The CDR3 is 18 amino acids. The DNA of the CDR3 is TGTGCCAGCAGTGAACGCGGCCTTAGCGGGCGGAACACCGGGGAGCTGTTTTTT. Residues: CASSERGLSGRNTGELFF.

The J gene is TRBJ2-7, the V gene TRBV15, with TRBD2 matching over 8 bases. CDR3 length: 17 amino acids. The germline V gene encodes CDR1 LNHNV and CDR2 YYDKDF (reference sequence). The trim removed 1 base at V and 0 bases at J, leaving 8 bases unmatched. CDR3 DNA sequence: TGTGCCACCAGCAGAGCGAATCTAGCGGGCGGCTCCTACGAGCAGTACTTC. It specifies CATSRANLAGGSYEQYF.

The chain recombines TRBV11-2 with TRBJ1-2; possible D gene TRBD1, 5 bases. V dropped 1 base and J dropped 3 bases, with 15 bases sitting between them. The CDR3 spans 16 residues. CDR1 and CDR2 from the germline V gene are SGHAT and FQNNGV. The CDR3 loop is CASSLGLTGSDYGYTF. The CDR3, as DNA: TGTGCCAGCAGCTTAGGGTTAACAGGATCAGACTATGGCTACACCTTC.

J is TRBJ2-7 and V is TRBV29-1; D unclear. Germline V gene lookup returns CDR1 SQVTM and CDR2 ANQGSEA. Trimming left V 0 bases short and J 6 bases short, with 12 bases between. CDR3 length equals 13 residues. The CDR3 region has the DNA TGCAGCGTTGAAGATTTGACTTTTGGCGAGCAGTACTTC. This translates into CSVEDLTFGEQYF.

This rearrangement joins TRBV6-1 to TRBJ1-3; 8 bases map to TRBD1. Germline V gives CDR1 MNHNS, CDR2 SASEGT. CDR3 length: 15 residues. V shed 6 bases and J 4 bases; nucleotides not matched to a gene: 8. The CDR3, as DNA: TGTGCCAGCAGCGAAACCAGGGGGCTCGGAAACACCATATATTTT. This encodes CASSETRGLGNTIYF.

The chain links TRBV7-9 to TRBJ1-2; D is uncertain. This CDR3 has 13 residues. Looked up from germline, CDR1 is SEHNR and CDR2 is FQNEAQ (reference sequence). Trimming took off 1 base at V and 7 bases at J, with 10 bases between the two ends. Here the CDR3 DNA reads TGTGCCAGCAGCTTAGGTCTGACTTTTGGCTACACCTTC. Translating it yields CASSLGLTFGYTF.

The rearrangement uses TRBV6-5 and TRBJ1-2; a weak D match, TRBD1 (6 bases). The CDR3 sequence is 15 residues long. The ends were cut back, 2 bases at V and 5 bases at J, with 15 bases in the middle. Germline V gene data show CDR1 as MNHEY and CDR2 as SVGAGI. The CDR3 here is CASSYQTGGSYGYTF. CDR3 coding DNA: TGTGCCAGCAGTTACCAGACAGGAGGTTCTTATGGCTACACCTTC.

This chain links TRBV2 with TRBJ1-1; perhaps TRBD1 as D (6 bases). This CDR3 region has 14 residues. Germline CDR1 is SNHLY and CDR2 is FYNNEI. Trimming took 6 bases from V and 1 from J, leaving 12 bases between them. CDR3 sequence (DNA): TGTGCCAGCAGAGGACAGAACGCGAACACTGAAGCTTTCTTT. Translated, it gives CASRGQNANTEAFF.

The chain carries TRBV6-5 and TRBJ2-7, with D perhaps matching TRBD2 (6 bases). CDR3 length: 12 residues. The germline V and J ends were trimmed by 6 bases and 6 bases, with 12 bases remaining between them. Germline V gives CDR1 MNHEY, CDR2 SVGAGI. The CDR3 protein is CASRSTSFEQYF. Here the CDR3 DNA reads TGTGCCAGCAGATCGACTAGTTTCGAGCAGTACTTC.

This chain links TRBV10-3 with TRBJ1-6; D may be TRBD1 (5 bases). The CDR3 has 14 amino acids. Trimming pared 0 bases from V and 12 bases from J, leaving 12 bases between. CDR1 ENHRY and CDR2 SYGVKD come from the germline V gene. The CDR3 DNA follows: TGTGCCATCAGTGAGTCTGACGGCGGGGGACCCCTCCACTTT. It specifies CAISESDGGGPLHF.

The DNA of the CDR3 is TGTGCCAGCAGTTTAAGTGGGCCCGTGGCGGAGCAGTACTTC. This translates into CASSLSGPVAEQYF. The chain is built from TRBV27 and TRBJ2-7; D uncertain. V shed 2 bases and J shed 7 bases, with 15 bases lying between them. From germline, CDR1 is MNHEY and CDR2 SMNVEV (reference sequence). This CDR3 has 14 amino acids.

This clone was found a few times. The chain employs TRBV11-3 and TRBJ2-7, with 9 nucleotides matching TRBD1. Germline lookup yields CDR1 SGHNT and CDR2 YENEEA. The CDR3 covers 12 residues. V was pared by 5 bases and J by 4 bases, with 0 bases of the junction left unmatched. For the CDR3, the DNA is TGTGCCAGCAGCGGGACAGGGTACGAGCAGTACTTC. Translated: CASSGTGYEQYF.